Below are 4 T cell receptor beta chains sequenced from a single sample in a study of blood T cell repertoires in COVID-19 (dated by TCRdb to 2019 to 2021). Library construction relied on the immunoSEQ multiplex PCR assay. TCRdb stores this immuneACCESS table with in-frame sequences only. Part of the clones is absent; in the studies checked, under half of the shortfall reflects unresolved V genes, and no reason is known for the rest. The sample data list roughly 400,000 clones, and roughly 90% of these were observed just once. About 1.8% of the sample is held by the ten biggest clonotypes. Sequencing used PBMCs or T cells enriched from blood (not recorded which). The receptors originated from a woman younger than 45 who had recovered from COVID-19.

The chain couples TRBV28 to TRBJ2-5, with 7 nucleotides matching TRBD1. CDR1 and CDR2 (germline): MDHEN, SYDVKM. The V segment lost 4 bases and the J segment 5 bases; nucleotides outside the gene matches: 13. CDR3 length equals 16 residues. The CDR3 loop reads CASSSPSTGVWETQYF. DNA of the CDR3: TGTGCCAGCAGTTCTCCCTCCACAGGGGTTTGGGAGACCCAGTACTTC.

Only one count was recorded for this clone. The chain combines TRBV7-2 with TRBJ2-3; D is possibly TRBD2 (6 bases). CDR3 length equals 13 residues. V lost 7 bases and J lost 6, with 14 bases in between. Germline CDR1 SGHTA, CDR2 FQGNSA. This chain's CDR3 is CASTRRGSDTQYF. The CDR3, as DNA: TGTGCCAGCACCCGGCGGGGATCGGATACGCAGTATTTT.

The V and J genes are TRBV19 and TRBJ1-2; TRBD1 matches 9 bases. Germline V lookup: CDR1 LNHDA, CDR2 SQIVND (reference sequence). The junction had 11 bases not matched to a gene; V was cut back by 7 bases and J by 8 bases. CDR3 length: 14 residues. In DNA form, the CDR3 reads TGTGCCAGTACTACCACGGGACAGGGTGGCGGCTACACCTTC. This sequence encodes CASTTTGQGGGYTF.

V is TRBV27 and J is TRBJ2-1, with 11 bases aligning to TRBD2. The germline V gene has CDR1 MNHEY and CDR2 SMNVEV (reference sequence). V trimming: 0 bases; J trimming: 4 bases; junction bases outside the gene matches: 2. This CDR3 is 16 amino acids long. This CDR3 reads CASSLSTSGSYNEQFF. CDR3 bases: TGTGCCAGCAGTTTATCTACTAGCGGGAGTTACAATGAGCAGTTCTTC.